Listed below are T cell receptor beta chains from one sample, sequenced in a study of blood T cells in healthy people across ages. From the 5' RACE reads, TCRdb called clonotypes with MiXCR, one entry per CDR3 protein. The repertoire includes over 600,000 distinct CDR3 sequences, about half of them detected once, and approximately 18% sits in the top ten. The sequenced sample consisted of blood. These receptors all stem from a man older than 75 in good health. Each CDR3 is given without its conserved first and last residue. Fields, in order: V gene, J gene, CDR3 protein.

V gene: TRBV7-6
J gene: TRBJ1-5
CDR3 protein: ASSATGTNQPQH

V gene: TRBV6-2/TRBV6-3
J gene: TRBJ2-3
CDR3 protein: ASGRVDTQY

V gene: TRBV27
J gene: NA
CDR3 protein: ASSLSHPVGYNEQY

V gene: TRBV20-1
J gene: TRBJ1-1
CDR3 protein: SASPTANTEAF

V gene: TRBV20-1
J gene: TRBJ1-3
CDR3 protein: RFSKRIGAGNTIY

V gene: TRBV6-5
J gene: TRBJ2-6
CDR3 protein: ASSYSQASANVLT

V gene: TRBV15
J gene: TRBJ2-7
CDR3 protein: ATSRSGSEQY

V gene: TRBV9
J gene: TRBJ1-2
CDR3 protein: ASSGNNGYT

V gene: TRBV9
J gene: TRBJ1-2
CDR3 protein: ASSETASFNYGYT

V gene: TRBV18
J gene: TRBJ2-5
CDR3 protein: ASSLKTVDFQETQY

V gene: TRBV4-1
J gene: TRBJ1-2
CDR3 protein: ASSQTPYGDGYT

V gene: TRBV11-2
J gene: NA
CDR3 protein: ASSLRGLAVNTREQY

V gene: TRBV9
J gene: TRBJ2-2
CDR3 protein: ASSAGAGEITGELF

V gene: TRBV5-1
J gene: TRBJ2-5
CDR3 protein: ASSSQTGWETQY

V gene: TRBV5-6
J gene: TRBJ2-7
CDR3 protein: ASSWQGSSYEQY

V gene: TRBV7-9
J gene: NA
CDR3 protein: ASSPEAGIFETQY

V gene: TRBV29-1
J gene: TRBJ1-2
CDR3 protein: SATPVRTTNYGYT

V gene: TRBV6-6
J gene: TRBJ2-3
CDR3 protein: ASTPTAGIDTQY

V gene: TRBV15
J gene: TRBJ1-4
CDR3 protein: ATSRIKATNEKLF

V gene: TRBV19
J gene: TRBJ1-1
CDR3 protein: ASIQGQGNTEAF

V gene: TRBV11-1
J gene: TRBJ2-1
CDR3 protein: ASSLQGPSSYDEQF

V gene: TRBV10-3
J gene: TRBJ2-1
CDR3 protein: AIRLTSGSYNEQF

V gene: TRBV20-1
J gene: TRBJ2-7
CDR3 protein: SAGGTEPAYEQY

V gene: TRBV20-1
J gene: TRBJ2-1
CDR3 protein: GARDHGQATF

V gene: TRBV3-1
J gene: TRBJ2-3
CDR3 protein: ASSQDFRAGVADTQY

V gene: TRBV29-1
J gene: TRBJ2-7
CDR3 protein: SVVAGQGVGEQY

V gene: TRBV3-1
J gene: TRBJ2-5
CDR3 protein: ASSQDRSRGEQY

V gene: TRBV12-3/TRBV12-4
J gene: TRBJ2-5
CDR3 protein: ASSLGAGGKETQY

V gene: TRBV3-1
J gene: TRBJ2-1
CDR3 protein: ASSQGVAGGPIRQF

V gene: TRBV4-3
J gene: TRBJ2-2
CDR3 protein: ASSQDSGAGGTNTGELF

V gene: TRBV7-9
J gene: TRBJ2-3
CDR3 protein: ASSTMGQSTDTQY

V gene: TRBV6-1
J gene: TRBJ2-1
CDR3 protein: ASTGASGRDEQF

V gene: TRBV12-3/TRBV12-4
J gene: TRBJ2-7
CDR3 protein: ASSWEPGQGYEQY

V gene: TRBV5-1
J gene: TRBJ2-7
CDR3 protein: ASSLEGRGTYEQY

V gene: TRBV29-1
J gene: TRBJ2-1
CDR3 protein: SVGTGGVKNEQF

V gene: TRBV9
J gene: TRBJ2-3
CDR3 protein: ASSVVEGSPGDTQY

V gene: TRBV7-2
J gene: TRBJ2-2
CDR3 protein: ASSRLASNTGELF

V gene: TRBV25-1
J gene: TRBJ1-5
CDR3 protein: ASSEGHQPQH

V gene: TRBV20-1
J gene: TRBJ2-5
CDR3 protein: SATSGSSGETQY

V gene: TRBV24-1
J gene: TRBJ2-1
CDR3 protein: TTSDPHDRDADEQF

V gene: TRBV24-1
J gene: TRBJ2-1
CDR3 protein: ATSETSGRARNEQF

V gene: TRBV7-9
J gene: TRBJ2-5
CDR3 protein: ASSPEGACETQY

V gene: TRBV7-2
J gene: TRBJ2-7
CDR3 protein: ASSQPRAGGYEQY

V gene: TRBV12-3/TRBV12-4
J gene: TRBJ2-2
CDR3 protein: ASRFYTGELF

V gene: TRBV3-1
J gene: TRBJ2-2
CDR3 protein: ASSQQGATGELF

V gene: TRBV6-6
J gene: TRBJ2-7
CDR3 protein: ASSYGGRHGPEQY

V gene: TRBV9
J gene: TRBJ2-1
CDR3 protein: ASSGTSGLYNEQF

V gene: TRBV20-1
J gene: TRBJ1-4
CDR3 protein: SARPGSNEKLF

V gene: TRBV5-1
J gene: TRBJ2-3
CDR3 protein: ASSLGRAVSTDTQY

V gene: TRBV9
J gene: TRBJ1-1
CDR3 protein: AGSPRDRSLTEAF

V gene: TRBV25-1
J gene: NA
CDR3 protein: ASSPDRGQNEQY